This T cell receptor beta chain was sequenced in a study of T-cell reconstitution after alpha-beta-depleted transplantation in children. The study's findings and limits: Certain patients had high TCRbeta diversity at day 60, and it came from recipient T cells and thymic progenitors that survived. Reports say that about two months after transplant, the alpha-beta T cells came out of several hundred graft clones that had expanded.

Germline loops: CDR1 MNHEY, CDR2 SMNVEV (reference sequence). V shed 5 bases and J 4 bases; nucleotides not matched to a gene: 9. This CDR3 region has 15 residues. In the case of this clonotype: The antigen is unknown.

Unique molecular identifiers were used to barcode this TCRbeta library. TCRdb called the PCR reads again in MiXCR, with one record for every CDR3 protein. The sample lists fewer than 350,000 distinct CDR3 sequences; roughly a tenth were seen once. This TCR was recovered from a boy under two years old with acute myeloid leukemia, due to receive a stem cell transplant. The sample here was PBMCs, taken before TCRalphabeta/CD19-depleted stem cell transplant. This sequence joins TRBV27 and TRBJ2-5; 8 bases are a match to TRBD1. The CDR3 sequence: CASSLAGGYRETQYF. CDR3 DNA: TGTGCCAGCAGTCTGGCAGGGGGCTACAGAGAGACCCAGTACTTC.